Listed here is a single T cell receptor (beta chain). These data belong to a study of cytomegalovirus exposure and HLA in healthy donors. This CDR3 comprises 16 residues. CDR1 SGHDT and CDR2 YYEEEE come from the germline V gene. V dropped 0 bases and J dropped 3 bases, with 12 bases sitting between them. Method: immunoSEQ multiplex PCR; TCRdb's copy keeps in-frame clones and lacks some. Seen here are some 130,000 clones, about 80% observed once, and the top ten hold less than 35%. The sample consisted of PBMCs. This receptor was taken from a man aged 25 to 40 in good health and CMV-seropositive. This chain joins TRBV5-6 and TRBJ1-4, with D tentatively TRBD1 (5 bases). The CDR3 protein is CASSLGQGRPNEKLFF. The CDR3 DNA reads TGTGCCAGCAGCTTGGGTCAGGGCCGGCCTAATGAAAAACTGTTTTTT. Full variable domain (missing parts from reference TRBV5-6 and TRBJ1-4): DAGVTQSPTHLIKTRGQQVTLRCSPKSGHDTVSWYQQALGQGPQFIFQYYEEEERQRGNFPDRFSGHQFPNYSSELNVNALLLGDSALYLCASSLGQGRPNEKLFFGSGTQLSVL.